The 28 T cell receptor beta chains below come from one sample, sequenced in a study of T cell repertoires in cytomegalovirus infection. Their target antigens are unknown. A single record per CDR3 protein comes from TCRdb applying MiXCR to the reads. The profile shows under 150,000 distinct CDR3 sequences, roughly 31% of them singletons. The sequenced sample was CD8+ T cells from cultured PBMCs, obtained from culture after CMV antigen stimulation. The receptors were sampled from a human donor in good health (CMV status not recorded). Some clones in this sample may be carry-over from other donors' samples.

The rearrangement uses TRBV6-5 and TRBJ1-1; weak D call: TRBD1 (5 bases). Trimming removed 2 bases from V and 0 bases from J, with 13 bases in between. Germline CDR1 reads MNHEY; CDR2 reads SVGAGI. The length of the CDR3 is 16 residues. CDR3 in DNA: TGTGCCAGCAGTTACGGGGCGGGCCCCTTGAACACTGAAGCTTTCTTT. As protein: CASSYGAGPLNTEAFF.

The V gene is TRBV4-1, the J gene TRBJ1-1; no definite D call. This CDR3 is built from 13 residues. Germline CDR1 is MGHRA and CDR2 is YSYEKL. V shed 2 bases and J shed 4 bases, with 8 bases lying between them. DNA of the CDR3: TGCGCCAGCAGCCAATCCGGGTCCACTGAAGCTTTCTTT. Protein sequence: CASSQSGSTEAFF.

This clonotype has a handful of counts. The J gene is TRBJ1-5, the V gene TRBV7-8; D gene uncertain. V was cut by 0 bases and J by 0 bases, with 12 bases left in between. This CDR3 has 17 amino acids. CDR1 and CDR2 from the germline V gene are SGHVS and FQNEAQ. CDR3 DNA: TGTGCCAGCAGCTTAGCTCGCTCAGACTATAGCAATCAGCCCCAGCATTTT. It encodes CASSLARSDYSNQPQHF.

CDR3 bases: TGTGCCAGCAGTCGCGGGACAGCCGCAGATACGCAGTATTTT. Protein: CASSRGTAADTQYF. The rearrangement joins TRBV6-5 to TRBJ2-3; D is possibly TRBD1 (7 bases). The germline gives CDR1 MNHEY, CDR2 SVGAGI. Trimming stripped 5 bases from V and 4 bases from J, with 13 bases between. The CDR3 runs 14 residues.

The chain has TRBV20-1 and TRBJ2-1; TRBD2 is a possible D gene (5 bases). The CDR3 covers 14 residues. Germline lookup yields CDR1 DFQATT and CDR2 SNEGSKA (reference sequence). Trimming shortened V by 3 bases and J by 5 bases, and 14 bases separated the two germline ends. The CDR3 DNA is TGCAGTGCTAGGGCAAGGCGGGCTAACAATGAGCAGTTCTTC. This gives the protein CSARARRANNEQFF.

The CDR3 region is CASLKGTIPLPNSPLHF. The DNA of the CDR3 is TGTGCCAGCCTCAAGGGAACAATTCCGCTCCCCAATTCACCCCTCCACTTT. This chain joins TRBV6-5 and TRBJ1-6, with D unresolved. Germline assignment: CDR1 MNHEY and CDR2 SVGAGI. Trimming left V 8 bases short and J 7 bases short, with 24 bases between. The CDR3 has 17 residues.

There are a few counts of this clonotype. The CDR3 is CASSSNPGSYEQYF. CDR3 nucleotides: TGTGCCAGCAGCTCCAACCCGGGGTCCTACGAGCAGTACTTC. This chain uses TRBV7-9 with TRBJ2-7, with D possibly matching TRBD2 (5 bases). In germline, CDR1 is SEHNR, CDR2 FQNEAQ (reference sequence). V lost 4 bases and J 1 base, leaving 11 bases between the germline ends. The CDR3 runs 14 residues.

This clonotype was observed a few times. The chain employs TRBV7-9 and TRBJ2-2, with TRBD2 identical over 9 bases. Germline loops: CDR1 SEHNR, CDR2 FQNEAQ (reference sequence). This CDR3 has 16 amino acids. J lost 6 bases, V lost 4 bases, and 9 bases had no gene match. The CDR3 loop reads CASSSTGTSRAGELFF. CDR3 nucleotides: TGTGCCAGCAGCTCCACCGGGACTAGCAGGGCCGGGGAGCTGTTTTTT.

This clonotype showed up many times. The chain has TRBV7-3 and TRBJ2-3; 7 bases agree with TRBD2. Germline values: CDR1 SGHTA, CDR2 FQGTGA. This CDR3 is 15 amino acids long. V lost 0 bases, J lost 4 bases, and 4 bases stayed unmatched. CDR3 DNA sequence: TGTGCCAGCAGCTTAACCGCGGGGGAATCAGATACGCAGTATTTT. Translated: CASSLTAGESDTQYF.

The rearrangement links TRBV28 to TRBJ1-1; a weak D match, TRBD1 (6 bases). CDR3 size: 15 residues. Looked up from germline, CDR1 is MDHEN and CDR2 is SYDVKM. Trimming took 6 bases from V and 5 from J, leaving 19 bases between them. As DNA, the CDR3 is TGTGCCAGCAGCTACCTACAGGGTTTTACAACTGAAGCTTTCTTT. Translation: CASSYLQGFTTEAFF.

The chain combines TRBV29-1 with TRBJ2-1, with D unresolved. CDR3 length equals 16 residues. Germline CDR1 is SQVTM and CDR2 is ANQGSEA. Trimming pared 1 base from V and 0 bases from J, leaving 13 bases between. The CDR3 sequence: CSVEASTRTSYNEQFF. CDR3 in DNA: TGCAGCGTTGAAGCCTCAACCCGTACCTCCTACAATGAGCAGTTCTTC.

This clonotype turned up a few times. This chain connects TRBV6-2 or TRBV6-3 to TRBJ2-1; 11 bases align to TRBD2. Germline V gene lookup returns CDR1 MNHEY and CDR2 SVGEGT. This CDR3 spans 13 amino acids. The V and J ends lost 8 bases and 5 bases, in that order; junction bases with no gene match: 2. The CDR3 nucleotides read TGTGCCAGCCGACTAGCGGGAAACAATGAGCAGTTCTTC. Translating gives CASRLAGNNEQFF.

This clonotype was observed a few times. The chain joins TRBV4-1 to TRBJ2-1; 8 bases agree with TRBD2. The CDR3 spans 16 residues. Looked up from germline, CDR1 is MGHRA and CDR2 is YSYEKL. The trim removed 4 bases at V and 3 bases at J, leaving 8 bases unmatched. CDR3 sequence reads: CASSPNRGGNYNEQFF. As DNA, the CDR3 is TGCGCCAGCAGCCCAAATCGGGGGGGAAACTACAATGAGCAGTTCTTC.

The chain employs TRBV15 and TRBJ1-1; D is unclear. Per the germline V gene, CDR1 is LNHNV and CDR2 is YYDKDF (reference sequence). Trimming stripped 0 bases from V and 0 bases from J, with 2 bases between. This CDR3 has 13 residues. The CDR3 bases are TGTGCCACCAGCAGAGAGGTGAACACTGAAGCTTTCTTT. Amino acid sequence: CATSREVNTEAFF.

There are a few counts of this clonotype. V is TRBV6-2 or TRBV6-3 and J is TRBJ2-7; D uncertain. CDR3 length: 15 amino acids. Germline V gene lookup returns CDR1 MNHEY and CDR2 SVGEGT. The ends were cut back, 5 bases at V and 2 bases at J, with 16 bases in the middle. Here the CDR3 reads CASSANGWIPYEQYF. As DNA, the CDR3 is TGTGCCAGCAGTGCTAACGGTTGGATCCCCTACGAGCAGTACTTC.

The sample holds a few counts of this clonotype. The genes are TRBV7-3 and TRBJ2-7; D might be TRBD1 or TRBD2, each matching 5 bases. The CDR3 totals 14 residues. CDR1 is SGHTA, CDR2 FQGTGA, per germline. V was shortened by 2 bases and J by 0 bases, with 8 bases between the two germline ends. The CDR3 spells CASSLLGGSYEQYF. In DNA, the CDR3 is TGTGCCAGCAGCTTACTTGGGGGCTCCTACGAGCAGTACTTC.

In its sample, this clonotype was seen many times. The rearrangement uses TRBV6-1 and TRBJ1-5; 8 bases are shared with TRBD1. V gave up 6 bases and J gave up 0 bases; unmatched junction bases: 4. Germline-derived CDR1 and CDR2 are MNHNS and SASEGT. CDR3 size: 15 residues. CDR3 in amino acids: CASSLDRGSNQPQHF. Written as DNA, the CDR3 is TGTGCCAGCAGCCTCGACAGGGGTAGCAATCAGCCCCAGCATTTT.

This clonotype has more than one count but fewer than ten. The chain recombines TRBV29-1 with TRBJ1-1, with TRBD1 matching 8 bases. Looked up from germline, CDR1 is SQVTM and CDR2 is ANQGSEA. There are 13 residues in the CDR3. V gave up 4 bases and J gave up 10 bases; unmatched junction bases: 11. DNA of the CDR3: TGCAGCGTTGTCGTGACAGGGGCGGAAGGAGCTTTCTTT. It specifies CSVVVTGAEGAFF.

The CDR3 DNA follows: TGTGCCAGCACCTCGGATGGAGCGAGGGGGTCTCGCTCTGGGGCCAACGTCCTGACTTTC. Its translation: CASTSDGARGSRSGANVLTF. The V and J genes are TRBV12-3 or TRBV12-4 and TRBJ2-6; D may be TRBD1 (6 bases). The CDR3 sequence is 20 residues long. Trimming shortened V by 7 bases and J by 0 bases, and 25 bases separated the two germline ends.

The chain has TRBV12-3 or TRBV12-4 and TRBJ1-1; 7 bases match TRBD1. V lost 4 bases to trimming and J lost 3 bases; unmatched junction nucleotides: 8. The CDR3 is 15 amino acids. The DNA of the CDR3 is TGTGCCAGCAGTTCCACACGGACAGGTTACACTGAAGCTTTCTTT. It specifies CASSSTRTGYTEAFF.

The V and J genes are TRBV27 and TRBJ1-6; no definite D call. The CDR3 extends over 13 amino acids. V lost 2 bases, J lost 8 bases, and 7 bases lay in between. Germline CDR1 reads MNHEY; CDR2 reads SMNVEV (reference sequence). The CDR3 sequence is CASSLAGYSPLHF. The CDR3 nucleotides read TGTGCCAGCAGTTTAGCGGGATATTCACCCCTCCACTTT.

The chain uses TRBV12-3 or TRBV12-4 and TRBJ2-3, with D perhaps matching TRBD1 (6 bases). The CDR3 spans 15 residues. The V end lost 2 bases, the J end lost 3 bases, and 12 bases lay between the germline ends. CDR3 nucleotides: TGTGCCAGCAGTTTATTACAGGGTTATACAGATACGCAGTATTTT. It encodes CASSLLQGYTDTQYF.

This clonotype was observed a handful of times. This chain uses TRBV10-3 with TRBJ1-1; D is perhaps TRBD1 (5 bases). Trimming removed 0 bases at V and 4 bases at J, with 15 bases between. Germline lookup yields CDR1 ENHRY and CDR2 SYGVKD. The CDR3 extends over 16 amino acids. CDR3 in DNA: TGTGCCATCAGTGAGTCGGGTTTAAGGAGGGGCACTGAAGCTTTCTTT. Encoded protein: CAISESGLRRGTEAFF.

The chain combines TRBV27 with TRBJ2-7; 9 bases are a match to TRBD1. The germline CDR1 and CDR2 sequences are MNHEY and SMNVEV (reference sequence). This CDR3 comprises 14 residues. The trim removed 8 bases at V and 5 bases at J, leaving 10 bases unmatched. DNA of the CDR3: TGTGCCAGCCTCCGGGACAGGGCTTCCCACGAGCAGTACTTC. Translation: CASLRDRASHEQYF.

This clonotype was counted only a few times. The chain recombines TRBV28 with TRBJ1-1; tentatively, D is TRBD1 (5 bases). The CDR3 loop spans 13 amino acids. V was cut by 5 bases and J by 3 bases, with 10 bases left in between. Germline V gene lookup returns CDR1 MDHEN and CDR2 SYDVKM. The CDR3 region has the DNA TGTGCCAGCAGTCTAGACAGATACACTGAAGCTTTCTTT. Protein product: CASSLDRYTEAFF. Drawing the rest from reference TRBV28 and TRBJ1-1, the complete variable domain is DVKVTQSSRYLVKRTGEKVFLECVQDMDHENMFWYRQDPGLGLRLIYFSYDVKMKEKGDIPEGYSVSREKKERFSLILESASTNQTSMYLCASSLDRYTEAFFGQGTRLTVV.

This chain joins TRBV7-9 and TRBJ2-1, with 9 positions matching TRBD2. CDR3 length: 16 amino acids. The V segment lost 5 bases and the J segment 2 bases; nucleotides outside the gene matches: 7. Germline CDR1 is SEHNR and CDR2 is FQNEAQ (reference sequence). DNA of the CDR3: TGTGCCAGCAGCCCTCTAGCGGGGCCCACCTACAATGAGCAGTTCTTC. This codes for CASSPLAGPTYNEQFF.

CDR3: CASSLGLATYEQYF. CDR3 coding DNA: TGTGCCAGCAGCTTGGGACTAGCTACCTACGAGCAGTACTTC. The V call is TRBV5-6, the J call TRBJ2-7; 7 bases are shared with TRBD2. J gave up 2 bases and V 0 bases, and 2 bases lay outside the gene matches. The germline V gene has CDR1 SGHDT and CDR2 YYEEEE. This CDR3 has 14 amino acids.

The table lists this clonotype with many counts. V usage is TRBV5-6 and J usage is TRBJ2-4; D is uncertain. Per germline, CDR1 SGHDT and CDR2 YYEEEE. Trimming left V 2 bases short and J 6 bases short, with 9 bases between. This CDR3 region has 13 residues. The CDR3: CASSLGSANIQYF. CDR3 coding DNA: TGTGCCAGCAGCTTAGGGTCAGCAAACATTCAGTACTTC.